A single sample gave rise to the 10 T cell receptor beta chains below, sequenced in a study of tissue T cells after allogeneic stem cell transplantation. Assay used: immunoSEQ multiplex PCR; TCRdb lists only in-frame clones, some missing. The repertoire includes about 43,000 clones, roughly 90% of them detected once, and roughly 3.8% sits in the top ten. The sequenced sample was blood, obtained before transplantation. The source is a woman between 40 and 69 years old who later had graft-versus-host disease after an allogeneic stem cell transplant.

This clone has just one count. This chain connects TRBV7-2 to TRBJ1-1; D uncertain. The CDR3 runs to 12 residues. The ends were cut back, 5 bases at V and 13 bases at J, with 17 bases in the middle. Germline assignment: CDR1 SGHTA and CDR2 FQGNSA. The CDR3 loop is CASSPLIGRGFF. The CDR3 DNA is TGTGCCAGCAGCCCACTAATCGGACGGGGTTTCTTT.

The chain uses TRBV2 and TRBJ2-1, with TRBD2 identical over 11 bases. There are 15 residues in the CDR3. The germline V gene encodes CDR1 SNHLY and CDR2 FYNNEI. V lost 5 bases, J lost 4 bases, and 4 bases stayed unmatched. The CDR3 loop reads CASSPGTSGYNEQFF. The CDR3 bases are TGTGCCAGCAGTCCCGGGACTAGCGGATACAATGAGCAGTTCTTC.

The chain carries TRBV9 and TRBJ1-6, with a tentative D call TRBD1 (5 bases). The germline V gene has CDR1 SGDLS and CDR2 YYNGEE. Trimming took 0 bases from V and 8 from J, leaving 12 bases between them. The CDR3 loop spans 15 amino acids. CDR3 in amino acids: CASSVESGRDSPLHF. The DNA of the CDR3 is TGTGCCAGCAGCGTAGAGTCAGGGAGGGATTCACCCCTCCACTTT. Supplemented by reference TRBV9 and TRBJ1-6, the full variable domain reads DSGVTQTPKHLITATGQRVTLRCSPRSGDLSVYWYQQSLDQGLQFLIQYYNGEERAKGNILERFSAQQFPDLHSELNLSSLELGDSALYFCASSVESGRDSPLHFGNGTRLTVT.

V is TRBV5-4 and J is TRBJ2-6, with D perhaps TRBD1 (5 bases). This CDR3 has 16 residues. CDR1 and CDR2 from the germline V gene are SGHNT and YYREEE (reference sequence). The V gene lost 4 bases and the J gene lost 4 bases, with 15 bases spanning the gap. The CDR3: CASSLNTGGGANVLTF. CDR3 bases: TGTGCCAGCAGCCTTAATACAGGTGGCGGGGCCAACGTCCTGACTTTC.

V usage is TRBV18 and J usage is TRBJ1-2; 8 bases are a match to TRBD1. This CDR3 is 14 amino acids long. V was clipped by 3 bases and J by 4 bases; unmatched bases: 4. Germline CDR1 reads KGHSH; CDR2 reads LQKENI. Here the CDR3 DNA reads TGTGCCAGCTCACCGTACAGGGGGGTCTATGGCTACACCTTC. Translation: CASSPYRGVYGYTF.

J is TRBJ1-2 and V is TRBV28; weak D call: TRBD1 (5 bases). CDR1 is MDHEN, CDR2 SYDVKM, per germline. The CDR3 consists of 16 residues. V lost 1 base and J lost 7, with 19 bases in between. This CDR3 reads CASSLLGKGALGGYTF. CDR3 in DNA: TGTGCCAGCAGTTTATTGGGCAAAGGGGCATTGGGTGGCTACACCTTC.

The chain is built from TRBV7-2 and TRBJ2-6; D perhaps matches TRBD1 (5 bases). CDR3 size: 18 residues. CDR1 and CDR2 from the germline V gene are SGHTA and FQGNSA. Trimming left V 1 base short and J 0 bases short, with 13 bases between. In nucleotides, the CDR3 is TGTGCCAGCAGCTTAGGAGGCAGGGCAAGCTCTGGGGCCAACGTCCTGACTTTC. Translated: CASSLGGRASSGANVLTF.

The CDR3 region has the DNA TGTGCCAGTAGTTCTCGGACAGAGCTCTATGGCTACACCTTC. Protein sequence: CASSSRTELYGYTF. This chain links TRBV19 with TRBJ1-2; D is possibly TRBD1 (6 bases). The V gene lost 5 bases and the J gene lost 4 bases, with 14 bases spanning the gap. This CDR3 is 14 amino acids long. Germline V gene data show CDR1 as LNHDA and CDR2 as SQIVND (reference sequence).

This rearrangement joins TRBV15 to TRBJ2-1, with TRBD2 matching 7 bases. Germline CDR1 LNHNV, CDR2 YYDKDF (reference sequence). The CDR3 consists of 14 residues. J was trimmed by 3 bases and V by 8 bases; bases with no gene match: 7. The CDR3 nucleotides read TGTGCCACCTATGCTAGCGGCCTCTACAATGAGCAGTTCTTC. It yields the protein CATYASGLYNEQFF.

J is TRBJ1-2 and V is TRBV28; D unclear. From germline, CDR1 is MDHEN and CDR2 SYDVKM. The CDR3 runs to 14 residues. V was shortened by 1 base and J by 0 bases, with 6 bases between the two germline ends. The CDR3 coding sequence is TGTGCCAGCAGTTTATTAATCCCTAACTATGGCTACACCTTC. Its protein is CASSLLIPNYGYTF.